This T cell receptor (beta chain) stems from a study of T cell responses to AZD1222 COVID-19 vaccine. As concerns this clone: Its matching antigen is unknown.

Overall study results and limits: Spike was spanned by vaccine-associated CD4 TCRs, which were dominant at 160-218 and 743-854. In all cases, repertoires were sampled only after the peak T cell response. Most donors were white British and more were female, and clonal diversity was possibly underestimated. Nearly half of the spike-specific TCRs reportedly recognize variant regions that carry no mutations.

The germline V gene has CDR1 SGHKS and CDR2 YYEKEE (reference sequence). The ends lost 0 bases at V and 2 bases at J; junction bases unmatched: 3. The CDR3 totals 15 residues. Data came from immunoSEQ multiplex PCR; TCRdb stores just in-frame clones and leaves some out. The sample has about 78,000 clones, 87% seen once. The rearrangement joins TRBV5-5 to TRBJ2-3, with 7 bases matching TRBD2. Sequenced material: peripheral blood, taken on day 0 of AZD1222 vaccination. This receptor was identified in an adult in good health. CDR3 bases: TGTGCCAGCAGCTTGGGGGGAGGGCCCACAGATACGCAGTATTTT. It encodes CASSLGGGPTDTQYF. Combining the CDR3 with reference TRBV5-5 and TRBJ2-3 gives the whole variable domain DAGVTQSPTHLIKTRGQQVTLRCSPISGHKSVSWYQQVLGQGPQFIFQYYEKEERGRGNFPDRFSARQFPNYSSELNVNALLLGDSALYLCASSLGGGPTDTQYFGPGTRLTVL.